This paragraph covers one TCR beta chain sequence. Sequenced by immunoSEQ multiplex PCR; TCRdb stores in-frame clones only, minus some. This table has around 30,000 clones, more than 75% appearing once. The CDR3 runs to 13 residues. CDR1 MNHEY and CDR2 SVGAGI come from the germline V gene. V was clipped by 6 bases and J by 16 bases, with 19 bases between them. This specimen belongs to a study of control samples from healthy donors and cancer patients. The sample was PBMCs. This chain connects TRBV6-5 to TRBJ1-6; the D gene is possibly TRBD1 (6 bases). The TCR sequence derives from a man aged 50 to 60 with lung cancer. CDR3 nucleotides: TGTGCCAGCAGGCCGAGTAACAGGGAGGAACTCCACTTT. Translating it yields CASRPSNREELHF.